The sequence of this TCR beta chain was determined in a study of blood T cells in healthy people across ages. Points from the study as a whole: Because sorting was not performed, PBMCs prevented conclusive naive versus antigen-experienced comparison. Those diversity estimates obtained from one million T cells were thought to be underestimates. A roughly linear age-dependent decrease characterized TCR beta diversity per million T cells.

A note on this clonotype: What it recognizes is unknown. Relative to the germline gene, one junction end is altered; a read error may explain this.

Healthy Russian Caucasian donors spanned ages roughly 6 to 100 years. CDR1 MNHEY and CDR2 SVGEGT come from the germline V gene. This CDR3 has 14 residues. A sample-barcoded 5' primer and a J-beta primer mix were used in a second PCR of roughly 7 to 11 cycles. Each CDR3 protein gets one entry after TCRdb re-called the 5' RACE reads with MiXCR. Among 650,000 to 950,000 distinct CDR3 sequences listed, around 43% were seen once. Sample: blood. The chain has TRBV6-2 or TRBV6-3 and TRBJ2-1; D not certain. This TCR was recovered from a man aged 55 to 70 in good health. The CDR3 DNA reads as TGTGCCAGCCTCAGATCGGGCAGAAACAAGGAGCAGTTCTTC. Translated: CASLRSGRNKEQFF.